Below are 12 T cell receptor beta chains sequenced from a single sample in a study of blood T cell repertoires in COVID-19. Assay: immunoSEQ multiplex PCR; the TCRdb copy retains only in-frame clones and omits some. In the table there are roughly 69,000 clones, 70% to 85% of which are singletons. Sequenced material: peripheral blood. The receptors here all came from a man between 45 and 60 years old with COVID-19, enrolled during active disease.

This sequence joins TRBV5-1 and TRBJ1-2, with TRBD1 identical over 8 bases. Germline values: CDR1 SGHRS, CDR2 YFSETQ. The CDR3 has 15 residues. V lost 3 bases, J lost 3 bases, and 7 bases stayed unmatched. This CDR3 is CASSSSGTGYYGYTF. The CDR3 DNA follows: TGCGCCAGCAGCTCATCCGGGACAGGTTACTATGGCTACACCTTC.

The chain combines TRBV29-1 with TRBJ2-5, with 9 bases fitting TRBD2. Germline V gene data show CDR1 as SQVTM and CDR2 as ANQGSEA. V shed 6 bases and J 5 bases; nucleotides not matched to a gene: 4. The CDR3 covers 12 residues. In DNA, the CDR3 is TGCAGCGTGGGACTAGCTGAGGAGACCCAGTACTTC. This sequence encodes CSVGLAEETQYF.

V and J are TRBV5-4 and TRBJ2-7; TRBD1 matches 7 bases. The junction had 9 bases not matched to a gene; V was cut back by 4 bases and J by 2 bases. CDR3 length: 15 amino acids. Looked up from germline, CDR1 is SGHNT and CDR2 is YYREEE (reference sequence). The CDR3 protein is CASSPSGTVPYEQYF. CDR3 coding DNA: TGTGCCAGCAGCCCTTCCGGGACAGTTCCCTACGAGCAGTACTTC.

This chain links TRBV18 with TRBJ2-3; D is ambiguous. CDR3 length: 15 amino acids. Germline CDR1 KGHSH, CDR2 LQKENI. With 4 bases removed from V and 2 bases from J, the gap between germline ends came to 13 bases. The CDR3: CASSLLPDSTDTQYF. CDR3 nucleotide sequence: TGTGCCAGCTCACTCCTCCCAGACTCCACAGATACGCAGTATTTT. The whole variable domain, remainder taken from reference TRBV18 and TRBJ2-3, is NAGVMQNPRHLVRRRGQEARLRCSPMKGHSHVYWYRQLPEEGLKFMVYLQKENIIDESGMPKERFSAEFPKEGPSILRIQQVVRGDSAAYFCASSLLPDSTDTQYFGPGTRLTVL.

The chain is built from TRBV3-1 (or the pseudogene TRBV3-2) and TRBJ2-2, with a tentative D call TRBD1 (5 bases). V dropped 4 bases and J dropped 2 bases, with 8 bases sitting between them. This CDR3 spans 14 amino acids. Germline V gene data show CDR1 as LGHDT and CDR2 as YNNKEL (reference sequence). The CDR3 region has the DNA TGTGCCAGCAGCCCTAGGGGCAACACCGGGGAGCTGTTTTTT. It is translated as CASSPRGNTGELFF.

This chain links TRBV27 with TRBJ1-6; 9 nucleotides align to TRBD1. V lost 0 bases, J lost 6 bases, and 0 bases stayed unmatched. The germline CDR1 and CDR2 sequences are MNHEY and SMNVEV (reference sequence). CDR3 size: 15 residues. The CDR3 nucleotides read TGTGCCAGCAGTTTATCGACAGGGGGTAATTCACCCCTCCACTTT. Amino acids: CASSLSTGGNSPLHF.

This chain joins TRBV11-2 and TRBJ2-5, with 8 bases lining up with TRBD2. The CDR3 sequence is 17 residues long. CDR1 and CDR2 (germline): SGHAT, FQNNGV. Trimming at V came to 5 bases and at J to 5 bases, leaving 16 bases not matched to a gene. The CDR3 bases are TGTGCCAGCAGCCCCACGCTGGCGGGGGGTGCAGGGGAGACCCAGTACTTC. It translates to CASSPTLAGGAGETQYF.

The chain joins TRBV9 to TRBJ1-1; 8 bases are shared with TRBD1. The CDR3 has 13 amino acids. From germline, CDR1 is SGDLS and CDR2 YYNGEE. Losses at the gene ends were 3 bases for V and 6 bases for J; bases not matched to a gene: 4. The CDR3 loop is CASSGQGAAEAFF. The DNA of the CDR3 is TGTGCCAGCAGCGGTCAGGGGGCTGCTGAAGCTTTCTTT.

The rearrangement links TRBV19 to TRBJ2-3; 9 bases match TRBD1. The CDR3 contains 15 residues. Germline V gene lookup returns CDR1 LNHDA and CDR2 SQIVND (reference sequence). With 4 bases clipped from V and 3 bases from J, the junction kept 5 bases outside the gene matches. As DNA, the CDR3 is TGTGCCAGTAGTACTCCGGGACAGGGTACAGATACGCAGTATTTT. Its protein is CASSTPGQGTDTQYF.

This clone appeared a few times. This sequence joins TRBV11-2 and TRBJ2-5, with 8 bases matching TRBD2. Germline V gives CDR1 SGHAT, CDR2 FQNNGV. The J segment lost 2 bases and the V segment lost 5 bases, leaving 7 bases of the junction unmatched. This CDR3 has 15 residues. The CDR3 sequence is CASSPRAGAQETQYF. DNA for the CDR3: TGTGCCAGCAGCCCACGAGCGGGGGCGCAAGAGACCCAGTACTTC.

The chain links TRBV5-4 to TRBJ2-2, with TRBD2 matching over 12 bases. The J segment lost 6 bases and the V segment lost 5 bases, leaving 5 bases of the junction unmatched. The CDR3 sequence is 15 residues long. Germline assignment: CDR1 SGHNT and CDR2 YYREEE (reference sequence). CDR3 coding DNA: TGTGCCAGCAGAGCTAGCGGGGGGGCCTCCGGGGAGCTGTTTTTT. It is translated as CASRASGGASGELFF.

The genes are TRBV19 and TRBJ1-6; a weak D match, TRBD1 (5 bases). Trimming removed 7 bases from V and 9 bases from J, with 19 bases in between. This CDR3 region has 15 residues. Germline-derived CDR1 and CDR2 are LNHDA and SQIVND (reference sequence). CDR3 protein: CASTKTDFNGSPLHF. The CDR3 nucleotides read TGTGCCAGTACCAAGACAGATTTTAACGGTTCACCCCTCCACTTT.